The next 12 T cell receptor beta chains were all read from a single sample in a study of blood T cell repertoires in COVID-19. Generated by immunoSEQ multiplex PCR, the TCRdb table keeps only in-frame clones and is missing some. The sample has some 200,000 clones, just over 90% seen once. The specimen was peripheral blood. These receptors originate from a man younger than 45 with acute or convalescent COVID-19.

This rearrangement joins TRBV5-1 to TRBJ1-2; TRBD1 matches at 9 bases. Per the germline V gene, CDR1 is SGHRS and CDR2 is YFSETQ. The CDR3 totals 14 residues. The junction had 5 bases not matched to a gene; V was cut back by 6 bases and J by 2 bases. The CDR3 sequence: CASTPGTGNYGYTF. The CDR3 DNA follows: TGCGCCAGCACCCCCGGGACAGGGAACTATGGCTACACCTTC.

This clone was observed a few times. The sample has other DNA sequences that encode this CDR3 too. The rearrangement links TRBV27 to TRBJ1-5; TRBD1 matches at 8 bases. CDR1 and CDR2 (germline): MNHEY, SMNVEV (reference sequence). The CDR3 runs to 14 residues. V lost 3 bases to trimming and J lost 2 bases; unmatched junction nucleotides: 0. The CDR3 region is CASSLGQGNQPQHF. In nucleotides, the CDR3 is TGTGCCAGCAGTTTGGGACAGGGCAATCAGCCCCAGCATTTT.

The J gene is TRBJ2-1, the V gene TRBV21-1; TRBD2 is the table's D call and was not checked against the DNA. TRBV21-1 is a listed pseudogene. This CDR3 is 17 amino acids long. The CDR3 here is CASIPGLAGSSYNEQFF. The CDR3 bases are TGTGCCAGCATTCCCGGACTAGCGGGGAGCTCCTACAATGAGCAGTTCTTC.

The CDR3 nucleotides read TGTGCCAGCACTAGTAGCGGGAGCCGCACAGATACGCAGTATTTT. This encodes CASTSSGSRTDTQYF. The chain has TRBV11-1 and TRBJ2-3; 9 nucleotides align to TRBD2. Germline V gene data show CDR1 as SGHAT and CDR2 as FQDESV (reference sequence). Germline trimming cut 7 bases from V and 1 base from J; bases unmatched to any gene: 6. CDR3 length equals 15 residues.

This rearrangement joins TRBV28 to TRBJ1-2, with 9 bases lining up with TRBD1. V lost 5 bases and J lost 8; bases outside the gene matches: 15. The CDR3 contains 16 residues. Germline CDR1 is MDHEN and CDR2 is SYDVKM. DNA for the CDR3: TGTGCCAGCAGTCGACCCCCGGGACAGGGTGGGAGAGGCTACACCTTC. Encoded protein: CASSRPPGQGGRGYTF.

This clone appeared a single time. The rearrangement links TRBV9 to TRBJ1-3; D is ambiguous. There are 13 residues in the CDR3. The V gene lost 0 bases and the J gene lost 4 bases, with 5 bases spanning the gap. The germline V gene encodes CDR1 SGDLS and CDR2 YYNGEE. In nucleotides, the CDR3 is TGTGCCAGCAGCGTAGACCAGGGAAACACCATATATTTT. Its protein is CASSVDQGNTIYF.

J is TRBJ1-3 and V is TRBV11-2; 9 bases are shared with TRBD1. Germline V lookup: CDR1 SGHAT, CDR2 FQNNGV. The V segment lost 6 bases and the J segment 1 base; nucleotides outside the gene matches: 7. The CDR3 loop spans 16 amino acids. The CDR3 sequence is CASSWTGAFSGNTIYF. The DNA for the CDR3 is TGTGCCAGCAGTTGGACAGGGGCTTTTTCTGGAAACACCATATATTTT.

The chain carries TRBV6-5 and TRBJ1-6, with D possibly matching TRBD1 (6 bases). V gave up 8 bases and J gave up 10 bases, with 12 bases separating them. Germline CDR1 MNHEY, CDR2 SVGAGI. The CDR3 has 12 amino acids. CDR3 in DNA: TGTGCCAGCGGACTCAGGGGCTCACCCCTCCACTTT. It is translated as CASGLRGSPLHF.

This chain connects TRBV5-4 to TRBJ2-6; TRBD1 matches at 7 bases. The germline CDR1 and CDR2 sequences are SGHNT and YYREEE (reference sequence). Losses at the gene ends were 4 bases for V and 2 bases for J; bases not matched to a gene: 9. The CDR3 extends over 17 amino acids. The CDR3 reads CASSPRQGIAGANVLTF. The CDR3 DNA reads as TGTGCCAGCAGCCCACGACAGGGAATAGCTGGGGCCAACGTCCTGACTTTC.

The chain employs TRBV20-1 and TRBJ1-2, with TRBD1 as a possible D gene (5 bases). This CDR3 spans 14 amino acids. The ends were cut back, 3 bases at V and 0 bases at J, with 11 bases in the middle. Germline values: CDR1 DFQATT, CDR2 SNEGSKA (reference sequence). This CDR3 is CSASSGPTNYGYTF. The DNA for the CDR3 is TGCAGTGCTAGTTCAGGGCCAACTAACTATGGCTACACCTTC.

This clone was counted between two and nine times. This sequence joins TRBV4-1 and TRBJ1-5; 8 positions agree with TRBD1. This CDR3 is built from 15 residues. J lost 3 bases, V lost 1 base, and 2 bases had no gene match. Germline V CDR1 and CDR2: MGHRA, YSYEKL. The CDR3 is CASSQADRDNQPQHF. The CDR3, as DNA: TGCGCCAGCAGCCAAGCGGACAGGGACAATCAGCCCCAGCATTTT.

The chain uses TRBV20-1 and TRBJ1-2; D is uncertain. Between the trimmed V and J ends, which lost 6 bases and 7 bases, there was a span of 9 bases. This CDR3 is 10 amino acids long. Germline V gene lookup returns CDR1 DFQATT and CDR2 SNEGSKA (reference sequence). The CDR3 sequence: CSARRSGYTF. CDR3 nucleotides: TGCAGTGCCCGTCGGTCTGGCTACACCTTC.